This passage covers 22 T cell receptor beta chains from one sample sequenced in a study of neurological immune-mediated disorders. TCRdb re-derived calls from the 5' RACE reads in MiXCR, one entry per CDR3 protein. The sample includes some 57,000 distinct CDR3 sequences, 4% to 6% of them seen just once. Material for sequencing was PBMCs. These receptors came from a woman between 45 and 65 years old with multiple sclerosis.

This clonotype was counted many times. The CDR3 sequence: CASSQDRWAGGNTIYF. CDR3 DNA sequence: TGCGCCAGCAGCCAAGATCGCTGGGCCGGGGGAAACACCATATATTTT. The rearrangement links TRBV4-3 to TRBJ1-3, with no clear D. The V gene's germline CDR1 is LGHNA and CDR2 YSLEER. V was pared by 0 bases and J by 4 bases, with 13 bases between. This CDR3 spans 16 amino acids.

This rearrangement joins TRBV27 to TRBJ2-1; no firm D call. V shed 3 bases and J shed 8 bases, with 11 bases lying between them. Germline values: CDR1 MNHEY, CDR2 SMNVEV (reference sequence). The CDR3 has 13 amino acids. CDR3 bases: TGTGCCAGCAGTTTCGGCAGGTTAGATGAGCAGTTCTTC. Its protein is CASSFGRLDEQFF.

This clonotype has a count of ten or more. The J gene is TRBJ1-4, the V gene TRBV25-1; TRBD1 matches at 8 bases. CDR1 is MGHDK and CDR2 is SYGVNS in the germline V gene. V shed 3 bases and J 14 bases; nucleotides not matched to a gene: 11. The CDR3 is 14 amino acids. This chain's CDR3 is CASSEWQGAIRLFF. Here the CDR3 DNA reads TGTGCCAGCAGTGAGTGGCAGGGGGCTATCCGTCTGTTTTTT.

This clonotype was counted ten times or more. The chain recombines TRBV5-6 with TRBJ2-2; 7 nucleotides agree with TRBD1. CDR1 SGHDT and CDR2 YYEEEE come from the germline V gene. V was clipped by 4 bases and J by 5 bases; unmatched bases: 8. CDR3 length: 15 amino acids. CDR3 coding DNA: TGTGCCAGCAGCCTACCGGGACAGAGGACCGGGGAGCTGTTTTTT. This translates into CASSLPGQRTGELFF. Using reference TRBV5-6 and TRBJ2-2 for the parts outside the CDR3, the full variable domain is DAGVTQSPTHLIKTRGQQVTLRCSPKSGHDTVSWYQQALGQGPQFIFQYYEEEERQRGNFPDRFSGHQFPNYSSELNVNALLLGDSALYLCASSLPGQRTGELFFGEGSRLTVL.

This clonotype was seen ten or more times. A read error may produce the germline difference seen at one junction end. CDR3 sequence (DNA): TGCGCCAGCAACTTGGGGGATAACTACGAGCAGTACTTC. Protein: CASNLGDNYEQYF. The chain recombines TRBV5-1 with TRBJ2-7; TRBD1 or TRBD2 may be the D gene (5 bases each). Germline-derived CDR1 and CDR2 are SGHRS and YFSETQ. This CDR3 is built from 13 residues. The complete variable domain, with remaining parts taken from reference TRBV5-1 and TRBJ2-7, reads KAGVTQTPRYLIKTRGQQVTLSCSPISGHRSVSWYQQTPGQGLQFLFEYFSETQRNKGNFPGRFSGRQFSNSRSEMNVSTLELGDSALYLCASNLGDNYEQYFGPGTRLTVT.

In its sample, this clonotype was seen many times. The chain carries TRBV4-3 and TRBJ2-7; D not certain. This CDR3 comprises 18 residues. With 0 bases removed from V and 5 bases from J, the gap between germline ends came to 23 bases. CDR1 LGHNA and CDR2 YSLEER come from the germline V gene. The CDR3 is CASSQDLYSRGLPHEQYF. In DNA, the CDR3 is TGCGCCAGCAGCCAAGATCTTTATTCGAGAGGTCTCCCCCACGAGCAGTACTTC.

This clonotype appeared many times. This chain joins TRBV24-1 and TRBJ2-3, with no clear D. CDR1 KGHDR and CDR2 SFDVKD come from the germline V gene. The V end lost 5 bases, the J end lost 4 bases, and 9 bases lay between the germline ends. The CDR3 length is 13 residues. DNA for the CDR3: TGTGCCACCAGTGGTCCGGATGCAGATACGCAGTATTTT. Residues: CATSGPDADTQYF.

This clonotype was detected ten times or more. CDR3 in amino acids: CASSQGTGLYEQYF. The CDR3 DNA sequence: TGTGCCAGCAGCCAAGGGACAGGGCTTTACGAGCAGTACTTC. The gene calls are TRBV9 and TRBJ2-7; 9 positions match TRBD1. The CDR3 length is 14 residues. Germline V lookup: CDR1 SGDLS, CDR2 YYNGEE. The J segment lost 4 bases and the V segment lost 4 bases, leaving 6 bases of the junction unmatched.

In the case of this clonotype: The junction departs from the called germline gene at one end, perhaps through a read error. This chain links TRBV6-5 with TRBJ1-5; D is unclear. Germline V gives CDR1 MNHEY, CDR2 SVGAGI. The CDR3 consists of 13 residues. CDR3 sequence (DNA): TGTGCCAGCAGTTACGGGGAGAATCAGCCCCAGAATTTT. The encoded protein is CASSYGENQPQNF.

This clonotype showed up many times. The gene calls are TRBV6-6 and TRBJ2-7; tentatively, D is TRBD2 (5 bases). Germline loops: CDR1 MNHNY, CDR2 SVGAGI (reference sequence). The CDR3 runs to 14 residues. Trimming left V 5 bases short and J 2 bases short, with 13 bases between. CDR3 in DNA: TGTGCCAGCAGTCCCACCCTCGGGACCTACGAGCAGTACGTC. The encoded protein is CASSPTLGTYEQYV.

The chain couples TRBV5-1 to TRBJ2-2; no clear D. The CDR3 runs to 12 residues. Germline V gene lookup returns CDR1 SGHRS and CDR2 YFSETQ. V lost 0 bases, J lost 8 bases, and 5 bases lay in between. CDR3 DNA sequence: TGCGCCAGCAGCTTGGAGAGAGGGGAGCTGTTTTTT. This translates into CASSLERGELFF. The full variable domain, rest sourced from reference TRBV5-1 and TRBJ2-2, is KAGVTQTPRYLIKTRGQQVTLSCSPISGHRSVSWYQQTPGQGLQFLFEYFSETQRNKGNFPGRFSGRQFSNSRSEMNVSTLELGDSALYLCASSLERGELFFGEGSRLTVL.

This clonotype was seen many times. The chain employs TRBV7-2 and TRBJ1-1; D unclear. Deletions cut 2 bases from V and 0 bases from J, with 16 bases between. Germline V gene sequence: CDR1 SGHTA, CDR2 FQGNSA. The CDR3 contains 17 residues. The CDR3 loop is CASSLIAAAGMNTEAFF. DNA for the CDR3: TGTGCCAGCAGCTTAATCGCAGCCGCCGGTATGAACACTGAAGCTTTCTTT.

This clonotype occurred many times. CDR3 loop: CASSQGSQNTQYF. As DNA, the CDR3 is TGCGCCAGCAGCCAAGGCAGTCAGAATACGCAGTATTTT. V and J are TRBV4-3 and TRBJ2-3; D unresolved. The CDR3 sequence is 13 residues long. Per germline, CDR1 LGHNA and CDR2 YSLEER. V dropped 1 base and J dropped 7 bases, with 9 bases sitting between them.

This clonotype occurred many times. The CDR3 reads CASSSWGVNSDTQYF. CDR3 in DNA: TGTGCCAGCAGTTCTTGGGGGGTGAATTCAGATACGCAGTATTTT. The chain couples TRBV12-3 or TRBV12-4 to TRBJ2-3; maybe TRBD2 (6 bases). The CDR3 has 15 residues. Trimming left V 4 bases short and J 4 bases short, with 15 bases between.

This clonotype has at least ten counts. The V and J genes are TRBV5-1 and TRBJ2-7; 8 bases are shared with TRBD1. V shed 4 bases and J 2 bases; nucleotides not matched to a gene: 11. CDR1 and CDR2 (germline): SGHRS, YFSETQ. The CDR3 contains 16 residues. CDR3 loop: CASSAIKGQAAYEQYF. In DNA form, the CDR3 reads TGCGCCAGCAGCGCCATAAAGGGACAGGCGGCCTACGAGCAGTACTTC.

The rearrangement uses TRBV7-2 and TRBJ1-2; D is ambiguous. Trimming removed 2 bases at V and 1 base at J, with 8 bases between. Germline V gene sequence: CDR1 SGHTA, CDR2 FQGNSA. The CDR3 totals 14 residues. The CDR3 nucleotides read TGTGCCAGCAGCTTATCGGGCAGTAACTATGGCTACACCTTC. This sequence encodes CASSLSGSNYGYTF.

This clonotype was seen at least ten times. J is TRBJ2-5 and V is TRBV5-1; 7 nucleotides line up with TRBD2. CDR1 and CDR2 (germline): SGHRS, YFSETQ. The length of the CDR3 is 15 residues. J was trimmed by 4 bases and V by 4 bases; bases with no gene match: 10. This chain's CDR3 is CASSPLTGGTETQYF. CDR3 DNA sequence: TGCGCCAGCAGCCCATTGACGGGGGGAACAGAGACCCAGTACTTC.

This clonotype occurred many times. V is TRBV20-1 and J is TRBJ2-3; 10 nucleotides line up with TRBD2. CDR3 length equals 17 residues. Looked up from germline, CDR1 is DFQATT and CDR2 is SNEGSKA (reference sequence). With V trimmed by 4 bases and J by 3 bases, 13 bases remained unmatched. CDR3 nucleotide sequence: TGCAGTGCTAACCGTCGCACTAGCGGGGTGGGGACAGATACGCAGTATTTT. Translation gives CSANRRTSGVGTDTQYF.

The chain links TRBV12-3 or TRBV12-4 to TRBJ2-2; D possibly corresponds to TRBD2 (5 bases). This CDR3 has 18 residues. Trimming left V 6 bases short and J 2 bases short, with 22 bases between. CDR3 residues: CASRSMTGNRINTGELFF. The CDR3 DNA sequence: TGTGCCAGCAGATCGATGACGGGAAACCGAATAAACACCGGGGAGCTGTTTTTT.

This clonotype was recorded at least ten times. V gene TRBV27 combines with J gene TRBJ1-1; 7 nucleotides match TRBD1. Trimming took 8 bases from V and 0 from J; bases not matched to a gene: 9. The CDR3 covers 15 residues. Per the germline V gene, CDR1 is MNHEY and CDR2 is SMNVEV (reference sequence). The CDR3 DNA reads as TGTGCCAGCGGCCGAGGGACAGCCATGAACACTGAAGCTTTCTTT. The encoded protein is CASGRGTAMNTEAFF.

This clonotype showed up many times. Written as DNA, the CDR3 is TGTGCCAGCAGCCTTCCTACCAGTCAGGCCCAGACCCAGTACTTC. Translating it yields CASSLPTSQAQTQYF. The chain couples TRBV3-1 to TRBJ2-5; D is unclear. V shed 4 bases and J shed 6 bases, with 18 bases lying between them. The CDR3 is made up of 15 amino acids. Germline values: CDR1 LGHDT, CDR2 YNNKEL (reference sequence).

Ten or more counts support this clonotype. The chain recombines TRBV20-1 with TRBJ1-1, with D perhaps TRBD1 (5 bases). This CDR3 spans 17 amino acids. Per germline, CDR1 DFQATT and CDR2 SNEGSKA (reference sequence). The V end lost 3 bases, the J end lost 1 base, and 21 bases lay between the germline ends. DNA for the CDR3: TGCAGTGCTAGGCCCTCTATGACAGATTGGAGGAACACTGAAGCTTTCTTT. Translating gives CSARPSMTDWRNTEAFF.